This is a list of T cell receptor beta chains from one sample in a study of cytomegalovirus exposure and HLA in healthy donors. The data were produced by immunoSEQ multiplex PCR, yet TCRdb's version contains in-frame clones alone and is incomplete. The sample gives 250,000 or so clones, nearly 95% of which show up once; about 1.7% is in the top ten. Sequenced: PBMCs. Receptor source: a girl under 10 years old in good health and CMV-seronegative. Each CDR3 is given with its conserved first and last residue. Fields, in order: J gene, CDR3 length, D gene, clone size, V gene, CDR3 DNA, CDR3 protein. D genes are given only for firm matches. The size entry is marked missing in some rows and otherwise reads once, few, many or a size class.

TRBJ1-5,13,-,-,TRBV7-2,TGTGCCAGCAGCTTATACAGGTATCAGCCCCAGCATTTT,CASSLYRYQPQHF
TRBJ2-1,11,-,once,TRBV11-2,TGTGCCAGCAGTCCAGGAATAGAGCAGTTCTTC,CASSPGIEQFF
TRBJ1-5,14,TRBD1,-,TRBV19,TGTGCCAGTAGCGGGACAGGGAATGATCAGCCCCAGCATTTT,CASSGTGNDQPQHF
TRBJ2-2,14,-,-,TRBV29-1,TGCAGCGTTTCGGCAGGGGCAAACACCGGGGAGCTGTTTTTT,CSVSAGANTGELFF
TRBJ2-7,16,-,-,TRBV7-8,TGTGCCAGCAGCTTAGCCCGTAGGGCGGGGAGGTACGAGCAGTACTTC,CASSLARRAGRYEQYF
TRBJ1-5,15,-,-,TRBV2,TGTGCCAGCAGTGCACAGCAGGGTCTCAATCAGCCCCAGCATTTT,CASSAQQGLNQPQHF
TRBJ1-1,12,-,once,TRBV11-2,TGTGCCAGCAGCTTAGTCCGGGGAGAAGCTTTCTTT,CASSLVRGEAFF
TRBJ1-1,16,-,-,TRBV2,TGTGCCAGCAGTGAAGCGGGAAGACAGAGAAACACTGAAGCTTTCTTT,CASSEAGRQRNTEAFF
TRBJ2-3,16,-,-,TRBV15,TGTGCCACCAGCAGAGCGTTGGACACCCGCACAGATACGCAGTATTTT,CATSRALDTRTDTQYF
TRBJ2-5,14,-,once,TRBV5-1,TGCGCCAGCAGCTTGGCCGTCCGGGAAGAGACCCAGTACTTC,CASSLAVREETQYF
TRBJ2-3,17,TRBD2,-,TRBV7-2,TGTGCCAGCAGCTTAAGGGGGACTAGCGGGAGGAGGGATACGCAGTATTTT,CASSLRGTSGRRDTQYF
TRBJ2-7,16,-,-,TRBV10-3,TGTGCCATCAGTGACACCCGTAGCGGCTATACCTACGAGCAGTACTTC,CAISDTRSGYTYEQYF
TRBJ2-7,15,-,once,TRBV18,TGTGCCAGCTCACTTGACAGCCACTCCACCTACGAGCAGTACTTC,CASSLDSHSTYEQYF
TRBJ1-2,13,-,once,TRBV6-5,TGTGCCAGCAGTTACGGAGCTAACTATGGCTACACCTTC,CASSYGANYGYTF
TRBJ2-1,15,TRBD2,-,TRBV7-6,TGTGCCAGCAGCTTAGCTAGCGGGGACTACAATGAGCAGTTCTTC,CASSLASGDYNEQFF
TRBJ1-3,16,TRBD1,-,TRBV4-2,TGTGCCAGCAGCCAAGATGGGACAGGGCCTGGAAACACCATATATTTT,CASSQDGTGPGNTIYF
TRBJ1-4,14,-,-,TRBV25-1,TGTGCCAGCAGTGAATTCGGGTCGGCTGAAAAACTGTTTTTT,CASSEFGSAEKLFF
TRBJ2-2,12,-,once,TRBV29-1,TGCAGCGCTTTAGGAGAGGGCGGGGAGCTGTTTTTT,CSALGEGGELFF
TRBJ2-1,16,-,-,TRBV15,TGTGCCACCAGCAAGTCAACGACAGCCCTCCCCAATGAGCAGTTCTTC,CATSKSTTALPNEQFF
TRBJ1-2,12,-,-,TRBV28,TGTGCCAGCGACGCGGCTGACTATGGCTACACCTTC,CASDAADYGYTF
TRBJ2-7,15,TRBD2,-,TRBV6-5,TGTGCCAGCAGAGGACTAGCGGGAGGGTCCTACGAGCAGTACTTC,CASRGLAGGSYEQYF
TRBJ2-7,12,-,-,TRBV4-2,TGTGCCAGCAGCCCAGGCAGGGACGAGCAGTACTTC,CASSPGRDEQYF
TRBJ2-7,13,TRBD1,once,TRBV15,TGTGCCACCAGCGGAAACAGGGGGGACGAGCAGTACTTC,CATSGNRGDEQYF
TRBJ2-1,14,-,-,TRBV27,TGTGCCAGCAGTTTCGGTAGCTCCTACAATGAGCAGTTCTTC,CASSFGSSYNEQFF
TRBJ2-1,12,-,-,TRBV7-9,TGTGCCAGTGCGCGCGACTACAATGAGCAGTTCTTC,CASARDYNEQFF
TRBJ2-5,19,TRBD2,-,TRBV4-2,TGTGCCAGCAGCCAAGATCTAGCGGGGGGTGGGGGTGTGTCAGAGACCCAGTACTTC,CASSQDLAGGGGVSETQYF
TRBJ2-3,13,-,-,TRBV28,TGTGCCAGCAGCGTCCTAGTTGCAGATACGCAGTATTTT,CASSVLVADTQYF
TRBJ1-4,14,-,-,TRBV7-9,TGTGCCAGCAGCTTAGCCGGACAAGATGAAAAACTGTTTTTT,CASSLAGQDEKLFF